Below, 21 T cell receptor beta chains from the same sample are listed, as sequenced in a study of PD-L1 blockade in urothelial cancer. The method was immunoSEQ multiplex PCR; TCRdb's version includes in-frame clones alone and lacks a portion of them. This sample has 70,000 or so clones, with about 85% found just once. This specimen consisted of PBMCs, obtained around atezolizumab (anti-PD-L1) treatment. All receptors come from an older man with urothelial cancer.

This clone was seen once. The rearrangement links TRBV19 to TRBJ2-3, with 8 bases identical to TRBD1. Germline CDR1 LNHDA, CDR2 SQIVND (reference sequence). The length of the CDR3 is 15 residues. The junction had 8 bases not matched to a gene; V was cut back by 5 bases and J by 4 bases. Here the CDR3 DNA reads TGTGCCAGTAGTGCAACAGGGGGTCCCCCAGATACGCAGTATTTT. Amino acids: CASSATGGPPDTQYF.

The chain is built from TRBV19 and TRBJ1-2; D unclear. V shed 7 bases and J shed 4 bases, with 16 bases lying between them. CDR3 length: 14 amino acids. The germline V gene encodes CDR1 LNHDA and CDR2 SQIVND (reference sequence). In nucleotides, the CDR3 is TGTGCCAGTACCCCCTTTCGGGAGGGCTATGGCTACACCTTC. It specifies CASTPFREGYGYTF.

This clone appeared once. The chain couples TRBV7-3 to TRBJ1-1; D is perhaps TRBD1 (5 bases). Germline V gives CDR1 SGHTA, CDR2 FQGTGA. Between the trimmed V and J ends, which lost 3 bases and 2 bases, there was a span of 13 bases. This CDR3 has 15 residues. The chain's CDR3 is CASSLGVGGNTEAFF. Here the CDR3 DNA reads TGTGCCAGCAGCTTGGGAGTCGGGGGAAACACTGAAGCTTTCTTT.

J is TRBJ2-5 and V is TRBV5-1; 9 bases match TRBD2. CDR3 length equals 16 residues. The germline gives CDR1 SGHRS, CDR2 YFSETQ. The V gene end was trimmed by 4 bases and the J gene end by 1 base; junction bases not matched to a gene: 8. The CDR3 DNA is TGCGCCAGCAGCCCTGGACTAGCGACGATCCAAGAGACCCAGTACTTC. It specifies CASSPGLATIQETQYF.

This rearrangement joins TRBV6-1 to TRBJ1-4; D unresolved. V was cut by 2 bases and J by 6 bases, with 13 bases left in between. The CDR3 covers 15 residues. Germline loops: CDR1 MNHNS, CDR2 SASEGT. Here the CDR3 reads CASSEPVIAYEKLFF. CDR3 DNA sequence: TGTGCCAGCAGTGAACCCGTTATAGCATATGAAAAACTGTTTTTT.

This sequence joins TRBV19 and TRBJ2-3; TRBD2 aligns across 11 bases. Trimming cost V 6 bases and J 2 bases; bases outside gene matches: 7. The CDR3 contains 16 residues. Germline V gene lookup returns CDR1 LNHDA and CDR2 SQIVND (reference sequence). This CDR3 reads CASSDLAGGSTDTQYF. The CDR3 nucleotides are TGTGCCAGTAGCGACCTAGCGGGAGGATCCACAGATACGCAGTATTTT.

The CDR3 bases are TGTGCCAGTAGTCTTCTCCCGGGACACAGCTCTGGAAACACCATATATTTT. Amino acid sequence: CASSLLPGHSSGNTIYF. The chain combines TRBV19 with TRBJ1-3; D might be TRBD1 (6 bases). The CDR3 has 17 amino acids. From germline, CDR1 is LNHDA and CDR2 SQIVND (reference sequence). The V gene lost 5 bases and the J gene lost 0 bases, with 17 bases spanning the gap.

The V gene is TRBV6-5, the J gene TRBJ2-3; 9 bases are shared with TRBD2. The CDR3 spans 16 residues. CDR1 is MNHEY and CDR2 is SVGAGI in the germline V gene. Trimming took 1 base from V and 1 from J; bases not matched to a gene: 3. In DNA, the CDR3 is TGTGCCAGCAGTTACTTTGGCGGGGGGGGCACAGATACGCAGTATTTT. This sequence encodes CASSYFGGGGTDTQYF.

The V and J genes are TRBV5-6 and TRBJ2-3; no clear D gene. The germline V gene encodes CDR1 SGHDT and CDR2 YYEEEE. Deletions cut 4 bases from V and 7 bases from J, with 19 bases between. The CDR3 is made up of 15 amino acids. The CDR3 loop reads CASSPRTGDSYTQYF. As DNA, the CDR3 is TGTGCCAGCAGCCCCCGTACCGGAGATTCATATACGCAGTATTTT.

The CDR3, as DNA: TGCGCCAGCAGTACCGGGACTAGCGAAGAGACCCAGTACTTC. Residues: CASSTGTSEETQYF. The chain is built from TRBV4-1 and TRBJ2-5; 10 bases match TRBD2. Germline values: CDR1 MGHRA, CDR2 YSYEKL. V shed 6 bases and J 3 bases; nucleotides not matched to a gene: 4. There are 14 residues in the CDR3.

The CDR3 DNA is TGTGCCAGTAGTGGGGGGGGGACAACGAACACCGGGGAGCTGTTTTTT. Protein: CASSGGGTTNTGELFF. The V gene is TRBV19, the J gene TRBJ2-2; possibly TRBD2 for D (7 bases). V gave up 5 bases and J gave up 0 bases, with 13 bases separating them. There are 16 residues in the CDR3. Germline lookup yields CDR1 LNHDA and CDR2 SQIVND (reference sequence).

V and J are TRBV11-2 and TRBJ2-1, with TRBD2 identical over 9 bases. Germline-derived CDR1 and CDR2 are SGHAT and FQNNGV. V lost 0 bases, J lost 7 bases, and 7 bases stayed unmatched. The CDR3 length is 16 residues. CDR3 coding DNA: TGTGCCAGCAGCTTAGACGCGGGAGGGCCGGGGAATGAGCAGTTCTTC. Its protein product is CASSLDAGGPGNEQFF.

The rearrangement links TRBV6-5 to TRBJ2-6; no definite D call. The V gene lost 6 bases and the J gene lost 0 bases, with 6 bases spanning the gap. Germline CDR1 MNHEY, CDR2 SVGAGI. This CDR3 region has 14 residues. This CDR3 is CASRLNSGANVLTF. CDR3 in DNA: TGTGCCAGCAGGCTAAACTCTGGGGCCAACGTCCTGACTTTC.

This clone was seen just once. The rearrangement uses TRBV28 and TRBJ2-7; TRBD2 aligns across 7 bases. V trimming: 6 bases; J trimming: 0 bases; junction bases outside the gene matches: 8. Germline CDR1 reads MDHEN; CDR2 reads SYDVKM. The CDR3 extends over 15 amino acids. The CDR3 nucleotides read TGTGCCAGCAGCCTGGGAGGGATAAGCTCCTACGAGCAGTACTTC. Amino acids: CASSLGGISSYEQYF.

The chain employs TRBV7-3 and TRBJ2-7; TRBD1 or TRBD2 may be the D gene (7 bases each). Germline CDR1 is SGHTA and CDR2 is FQGTGA. The CDR3 totals 14 residues. Trimming shortened V by 5 bases and J by 2 bases, and 13 bases separated the two germline ends. The CDR3 DNA reads as TGTGCCAGCAGCGTAAGCGGGACAGCCTACGAGCAGTACTTC. It codes for CASSVSGTAYEQYF.

The chain joins TRBV30 to TRBJ1-1; TRBD1 might be the D (6 bases). The ends were cut back, 4 bases at V and 5 bases at J, with 17 bases in the middle. Germline V gene sequence: CDR1 GTSNPN, CDR2 SVGIG (reference sequence). The CDR3 consists of 14 residues. DNA of the CDR3: TGTGCCTGGAAAGAGGGGGAACGGTGGACTGAAGCTTTCTTT. Its protein is CAWKEGERWTEAFF. The variable domain in full, completed from reference TRBV30 and TRBJ1-1, reads SQTIHQWPATLVQPVGSPLSLECTVEGTSNPNLYWYRQAAGRGLQLLFYSVGIGQISSEVPQNLSASRPQDRQFILSSKKLLLSDSGFYLCAWKEGERWTEAFFGQGTRLTVV.

The chain carries TRBV23-1 and TRBJ2-1, with 9 bases matching TRBD1. TRBV23-1 is flagged as an ORF with uncertain function. The CDR3 runs 16 residues. J was trimmed by 6 bases and V by 0 bases; bases with no gene match: 6. CDR3 nucleotide sequence: TGCGCCAGCAGTCAATCCCGGGACAGGGTCCGCAATGAGCAGTTCTTC. Its translation: CASSQSRDRVRNEQFF.

J is TRBJ2-2 and V is TRBV30; maybe TRBD2 (5 bases). The CDR3 covers 12 residues. The V and J ends lost 7 bases and 5 bases respectively, with 11 bases between them. The germline CDR1 and CDR2 sequences are GTSNPN and SVGIG (reference sequence). The CDR3 sequence: CASSGRTGELFF. CDR3 coding DNA: TGTGCCTCTTCGGGGAGAACCGGGGAGCTGTTTTTT. The full variable domain, with the rest looked up from reference TRBV30 and TRBJ2-2, is SQTIHQWPATLVQPVGSPLSLECTVEGTSNPNLYWYRQAAGRGLQLLFYSVGIGQISSEVPQNLSASRPQDRQFILSSKKLLLSDSGFYLCASSGRTGELFFGEGSRLTVL.

The V call is TRBV7-8, the J call TRBJ2-1, with TRBD2 identical over 9 bases. CDR1 SGHVS and CDR2 FQNEAQ come from the germline V gene. This CDR3 has 16 amino acids. V lost 7 bases to trimming and J lost 6 bases; unmatched junction nucleotides: 13. Here the CDR3 reads CASTPPGLAGLNEQFF. CDR3 nucleotides: TGTGCCAGCACACCCCCTGGGCTAGCGGGACTCAATGAGCAGTTCTTC.

This clone was seen a single time. This chain connects TRBV18 to TRBJ2-5, with D perhaps TRBD2 (6 bases). Trimming took 11 bases from V and 3 from J, leaving 19 bases between them. Looked up from germline, CDR1 is KGHSH and CDR2 is LQKENI. The CDR3 loop spans 14 amino acids. The CDR3 DNA reads TGTGCCGCATCTCTTAGGGACTCCAAAGAGACCCAGTACTTC. This encodes CAASLRDSKETQYF.

V and J are TRBV6-1 and TRBJ1-2, with 7 bases lining up with TRBD1. Germline V CDR1 and CDR2: MNHNS, SASEGT. This CDR3 is built from 13 residues. The V gene end was trimmed by 7 bases and the J gene end by 2 bases; junction bases not matched to a gene: 4. Here the CDR3 reads CASNRQGNYGYTF. For the CDR3, the DNA is TGTGCCAGCAACAGACAGGGAAACTATGGCTACACCTTC.